One and the same sample provided the 21 T cell receptor beta chains below, sequenced in a study of Tregs in tolerant kidney transplant recipients. Assay used: immunoSEQ multiplex PCR; TCRdb lists only in-frame clones, some missing. The table shows roughly 70,000 clones, with 84% occurring only once. The specimen was CD4+ T cells from blood. These receptors originate from a human donor in good health.

This chain uses TRBV7-9 with TRBJ2-2; TRBD1 might be the D (6 bases). The CDR3 sequence is 15 residues long. CDR1 and CDR2 from the germline V gene are SEHNR and FQNEAQ (reference sequence). Trimming left V 1 base short and J 1 base short, with 7 bases between. The CDR3 sequence: CASSLVTGNTGELFF. CDR3 nucleotides: TGTGCCAGCAGCTTAGTGACAGGGAACACCGGGGAGCTGTTTTTT.

This chain joins TRBV20-1 and TRBJ1-2; D is unresolved. V was trimmed by 5 bases and J by 5 bases, leaving 6 bases between them. The CDR3 is 10 residues long. The germline gives CDR1 DFQATT, CDR2 SNEGSKA (reference sequence). The CDR3 is CSAFDYGYTF. DNA for the CDR3: TGCAGTGCTTTTGATTATGGCTACACCTTC.

The chain has TRBV7-2 and TRBJ1-5, with D perhaps TRBD1 (6 bases). The CDR3 totals 14 residues. Deletions cut 5 bases from V and 7 bases from J, with 15 bases between. Germline V gives CDR1 SGHTA, CDR2 FQGNSA. CDR3 bases: TGTGCCAGCAGCCCAACAGGGTTCTGGCAGCCCCAGCATTTT. Translating gives CASSPTGFWQPQHF.

With regard to this clone: Other DNA sequences of this sample code for an identical CDR3. The chain joins TRBV30 to TRBJ2-7; no clear D. This CDR3 comprises 12 residues. Trimming stripped 0 bases from V and 4 bases from J, with 7 bases between. Germline CDR1 GTSNPN, CDR2 SVGIG (reference sequence). CDR3 in DNA: TGTGCCTGGAGTGTAGGAGTATACGAGCAGTACTTC. The encoded protein is CAWSVGVYEQYF.

The chain uses TRBV4-3 and TRBJ2-7; 7 bases fit TRBD1. CDR1 and CDR2 from the germline V gene are LGHNA and YSLEER. Trimming cost V 7 bases and J 3 bases; bases outside gene matches: 6. This CDR3 comprises 13 residues. The CDR3 region is CASTRDSNYEQYF. The CDR3 DNA reads as TGCGCCAGCACCCGGGACAGTAACTACGAGCAGTACTTC.

This clone was seen a handful of times. The chain combines TRBV4-3 with TRBJ2-7; D gene uncertain. CDR1 LGHNA and CDR2 YSLEER come from the germline V gene. CDR3 length: 18 residues. V was shortened by 1 base and J by 2 bases, with 21 bases between the two germline ends. The CDR3 DNA reads TGCGCCAGCAGCCAAGGTCGGGTGAAGCGAGCGCGTCCCTACGAGCAGTACTTC. This codes for CASSQGRVKRARPYEQYF.

This sequence joins TRBV5-4 and TRBJ1-4; 9 bases line up with TRBD1. There are 16 residues in the CDR3. V lost 2 bases to trimming and J lost 0 bases; unmatched junction nucleotides: 2. Germline-derived CDR1 and CDR2 are SGHNT and YYREEE (reference sequence). CDR3 nucleotide sequence: TGTGCCAGCAGCTTACAGGGGGCGGCAACTAATGAAAAACTGTTTTTT. Protein: CASSLQGAATNEKLFF.

CDR3 in DNA: TGTGCCAGCAGTTCCGCGGGGGGGCCCAAGACCCAGTACTTC. Amino acids: CASSSAGGPKTQYF. The J gene is TRBJ2-5, the V gene TRBV6-6, with 9 bases aligning to TRBD2. CDR1 and CDR2 (germline): MNHNY, SVGAGI (reference sequence). With V trimmed by 4 bases and J by 6 bases, 6 bases remained unmatched. This CDR3 spans 14 amino acids.

The chain has TRBV7-9 and TRBJ2-1, with 8 bases lining up with TRBD1. The V gene end was trimmed by 2 bases and the J gene end by 9 bases; junction bases not matched to a gene: 3. This CDR3 has 13 amino acids. Germline CDR1 is SEHNR and CDR2 is FQNEAQ (reference sequence). CDR3 loop: CASSLPGQGEQFF. CDR3 DNA: TGTGCCAGCAGCTTACCAGGACAGGGTGAGCAGTTCTTC.

The chain links TRBV11-2 to TRBJ1-2, with 7 bases matching TRBD1. Germline CDR1 is SGHAT and CDR2 is FQNNGV. V was pared by 6 bases and J by 7 bases, with 14 bases of the junction left unmatched. The CDR3 spans 15 residues. The CDR3 here is CASRHFRKTGFGYTF. The CDR3 region has the DNA TGTGCCAGCAGACACTTTCGGAAGACAGGGTTTGGCTACACCTTC.

This sequence joins TRBV5-5 and TRBJ1-1; tentatively, D is TRBD1 (6 bases). CDR3 size: 15 residues. Germline CDR1 reads SGHKS; CDR2 reads YYEKEE (reference sequence). V was shortened by 4 bases and J by 5 bases, with 18 bases between the two germline ends. CDR3 amino acids: CASSADGGRGTEAFF. CDR3 nucleotide sequence: TGTGCCAGCAGCGCGGATGGGGGGCGTGGGACTGAAGCTTTCTTT. Drawing the rest from reference TRBV5-5 and TRBJ1-1, the complete variable domain is DAGVTQSPTHLIKTRGQQVTLRCSPISGHKSVSWYQQVLGQGPQFIFQYYEKEERGRGNFPDRFSARQFPNYSSELNVNALLLGDSALYLCASSADGGRGTEAFFGQGTRLTVV.

The chain uses TRBV25-1 and TRBJ2-5, with 8 bases fitting TRBD2. From germline, CDR1 is MGHDK and CDR2 SYGVNS. After removal of 1 base from V and 2 bases from J, the junction contained 3 bases not matched to a gene. This CDR3 has 15 residues. The CDR3 coding sequence is TGTGCCAGCAGTGAATGGTTAGCGGGGCAAGAGACCCAGTACTTC. Translating gives CASSEWLAGQETQYF.

The chain carries TRBV10-2 and TRBJ2-2; possibly TRBD2 for D (6 bases). This CDR3 spans 16 amino acids. V was clipped by 5 bases and J by 0 bases, with 13 bases between them. The V gene's germline CDR1 is WSHSY and CDR2 SAAADI. This chain's CDR3 is CASSLLATSNTGELFF. DNA for the CDR3: TGCGCCAGCAGTTTACTAGCCACCTCGAACACCGGGGAGCTGTTTTTT.

This sequence joins TRBV5-1 and TRBJ2-3, with 8 bases aligning to TRBD2. The V and J ends lost 4 bases and 7 bases, in that order; junction bases with no gene match: 5. In germline, CDR1 is SGHRS, CDR2 YFSETQ. The CDR3 sequence is 13 residues long. CDR3 bases: TGCGCCAGCAGCCCCTGGACTAGCAATACGCAGTATTTT. Translation: CASSPWTSNTQYF.

This chain links TRBV27 with TRBJ1-1; weak D call: TRBD1 (6 bases). CDR3 length: 15 amino acids. CDR1 and CDR2 (germline): MNHEY, SMNVEV (reference sequence). Trimming pared 6 bases from V and 4 bases from J, leaving 18 bases between. The CDR3 DNA sequence: TGTGCCAGCAGGAAACAGGGAATTCAGTCCACTGAAGCTTTCTTT. Translation: CASRKQGIQSTEAFF.

The CDR3 DNA reads as TGTGCCAGTAGTCCCCCGGCAGGTTACACTGAAGCTTTCTTT. Translated: CASSPPAGYTEAFF. The V call is TRBV19, the J call TRBJ1-1, with D uncertain. Germline V CDR1 and CDR2: LNHDA, SQIVND (reference sequence). CDR3 length: 14 residues. V lost 5 bases to trimming and J lost 3 bases, with 13 bases between them.

In its sample, this clone was seen once. This sequence joins TRBV29-1 and TRBJ2-1, with unresolved D. This CDR3 comprises 12 residues. Germline CDR1 reads SQVTM; CDR2 reads ANQGSEA. Trimming cost V 3 bases and J 5 bases, with 8 bases left between them. CDR3 in amino acids: CSVERQHNEQFF. CDR3 DNA: TGCAGCGTTGAGCGTCAACACAATGAGCAGTTCTTC.

The gene calls are TRBV27 and TRBJ1-1; D call uncertain. V shed 2 bases and J shed 5 bases, with 3 bases lying between them. Germline V gene sequence: CDR1 MNHEY, CDR2 SMNVEV (reference sequence). The CDR3 contains 11 residues. CDR3 in DNA: TGTGCCAGCAGTTTAGGAACTGAAGCTTTCTTT. It translates to CASSLGTEAFF.

The chain uses TRBV18 and TRBJ2-7, with D possibly called TRBD1 or TRBD2 (5 bases each). V was shortened by 2 bases and J by 2 bases, with 13 bases between the two germline ends. CDR1 is KGHSH and CDR2 is LQKENI in the germline V gene. The CDR3 contains 15 residues. The CDR3 region has the DNA TGTGCCAGCTCACCATCCGGGACCCCAACCTACGAGCAGTACTTC. Its translation: CASSPSGTPTYEQYF.

This clone is categorized as medium-sized (0.01 to 0.1%). This chain connects TRBV10-3 to TRBJ1-1; D might be TRBD1 (6 bases). The CDR3 has 14 amino acids. Germline loops: CDR1 ENHRY, CDR2 SYGVKD. Between the trimmed V and J ends, which lost 7 bases and 5 bases, there was a span of 17 bases. DNA for the CDR3: TGTGCCATCATGAGGGCGGGACAAAAGACTGAAGCTTTCTTT. As protein: CAIMRAGQKTEAFF.

This clone appeared a single time. The chain uses TRBV5-1 and TRBJ1-5, with D tentatively TRBD1 (5 bases). V was trimmed by 4 bases and J by 5 bases, leaving 13 bases between them. CDR1 is SGHRS, CDR2 YFSETQ, per germline. CDR3 length equals 14 residues. The CDR3 is CASSPRGGHQPQHF. CDR3 in DNA: TGCGCCAGCAGCCCGCGGGGGGGACATCAGCCCCAGCATTTT.